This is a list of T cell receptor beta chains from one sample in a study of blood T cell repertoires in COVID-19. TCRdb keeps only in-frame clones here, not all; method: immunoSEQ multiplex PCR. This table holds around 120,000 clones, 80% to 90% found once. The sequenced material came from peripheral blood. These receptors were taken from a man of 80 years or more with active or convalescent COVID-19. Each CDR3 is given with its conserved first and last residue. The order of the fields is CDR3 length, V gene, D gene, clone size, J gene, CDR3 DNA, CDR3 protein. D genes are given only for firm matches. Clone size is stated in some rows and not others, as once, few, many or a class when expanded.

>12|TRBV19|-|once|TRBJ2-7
TGTGCCAGTGCGGAGGCGGTACGAGAGCAGTACTTC
CASAEAVREQYF
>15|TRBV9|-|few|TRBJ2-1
TGTGCCAGCAGCCCCAGGGCGGGGGCCAACAATGAGCAGTTCTTC
CASSPRAGANNEQFF
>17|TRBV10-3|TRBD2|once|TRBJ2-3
TGTGCCATCAGTGGGGACGGGAGCGGGAGAAGCACAGATACGCAGTATTTT
CAISGDGSGRSTDTQYF
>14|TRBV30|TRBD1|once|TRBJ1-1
TGTGCCTGGAGCCCAGGACAGGGGATGACGAGAGCTTTCTTT
CAWSPGQGMTRAFF
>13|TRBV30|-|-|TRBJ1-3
TGTGCCTGGAGCCCTTCCTCGGGAAACACCATATATTTT
CAWSPSSGNTIYF
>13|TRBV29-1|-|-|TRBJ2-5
TGCAGCGTCGGCGGTCCGAACCAAGAGACCCAGTACTTC
CSVGGPNQETQYF
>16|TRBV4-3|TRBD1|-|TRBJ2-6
TGCGCCAGCAGCCGAGCAGGGGGCCTTGGGGCCAACGTCCTGACTTTC
CASSRAGGLGANVLTF
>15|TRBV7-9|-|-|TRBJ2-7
TGTGCCAGCAGCTTAGTCGATAGGAGCTCCTACGAGCAGTACTTC
CASSLVDRSSYEQYF
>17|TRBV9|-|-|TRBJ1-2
TGTGCCAGCAGCGTAGGGCCAGGGGCAGGGCCTAACTATGGCTACACCTTC
CASSVGPGAGPNYGYTF
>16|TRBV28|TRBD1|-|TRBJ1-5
TGTGCCAGCAGTTTGCTCGGGACAGGGGGCAATCAGCCCCAGCATTTT
CASSLLGTGGNQPQHF
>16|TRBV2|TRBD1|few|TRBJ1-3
TGTGCCAGCAGCGTAGGACAGGGGGCGGCTGGAAACACCATATATTTT
CASSVGQGAAGNTIYF
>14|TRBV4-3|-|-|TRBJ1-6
TGCGCCAGCAGCCAAGGACTGGTAAATTCACCCCTCCACTTT
CASSQGLVNSPLHF
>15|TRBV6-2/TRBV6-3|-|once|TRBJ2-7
TGTGCCAGCAGTTACTCGAAGTATGCGGGCGACGAGCAGTACTTC
CASSYSKYAGDEQYF
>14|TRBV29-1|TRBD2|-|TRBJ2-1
TGCAGCACAAAAGCGGGGTCAGCCTACAATGAGCAGTTCTTC
CSTKAGSAYNEQFF
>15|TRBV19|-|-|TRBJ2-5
TGTGCCAGTAAAGAGGGTGGACGCCAGGACGAGACCCAGTACTTC
CASKEGGRQDETQYF
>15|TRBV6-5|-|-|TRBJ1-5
TGTGCCAGCGCGACAGTAGGCTATAGCAATCAGCCCCAGCATTTT
CASATVGYSNQPQHF
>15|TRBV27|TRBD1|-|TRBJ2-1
TGTGCCAGCAGTAAGACAGGGATACCTTACAATGAGCAGTTCTTC
CASSKTGIPYNEQFF
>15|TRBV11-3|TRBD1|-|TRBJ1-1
TGTGCCAGCAGCTTAGGGACAGGCGCGAACACTGAAGCTTTCTTT
CASSLGTGANTEAFF
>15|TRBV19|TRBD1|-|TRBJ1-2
TGTGCCAGTATCGATCCGTTCAGGGGGCCTCAGGGCTACACCTTC
CASIDPFRGPQGYTF
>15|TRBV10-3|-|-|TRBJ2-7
TGTGCCATCAGTGAGTCGCAGCTAGACGGGTACGAGCAGTACTTC
CAISESQLDGYEQYF